These 24 T cell receptor beta chains originate from one sample sequenced in a study of cytomegalovirus exposure and HLA in healthy donors. 60 Vbeta and 13 Jbeta primers were used in PCR. Data came from immunoSEQ multiplex PCR; TCRdb stores just in-frame clones and leaves some out. Of about 190,000 clones listed, approximately 75% are singletons. The sequenced sample was PBMCs. These receptors were taken from a young man in good health and CMV-seropositive.

The CDR3 bases are TGTGCCAGCAGCCCCGGAGGCCGGGGACAGCCCCAGCATTTT. Its protein is CASSPGGRGQPQHF. The chain joins TRBV7-2 to TRBJ1-5; no reliable D call. Deletions cut 5 bases from V and 7 bases from J, with 15 bases between. Germline V gene lookup returns CDR1 SGHTA and CDR2 FQGNSA. This CDR3 is 14 amino acids long.

V and J are TRBV5-1 and TRBJ2-3; the match to TRBD1 covers 9 bases. V lost 4 bases and J lost 5; bases outside the gene matches: 5. The CDR3 extends over 14 amino acids. The germline CDR1 and CDR2 sequences are SGHRS and YFSETQ. The DNA of the CDR3 is TGCGCCAGCAGCCAGGGACAGGGAGGAGATACGCAGTATTTT. Translating it yields CASSQGQGGDTQYF.

This chain joins TRBV10-3 and TRBJ2-2; weak D call: TRBD1 (5 bases). The V end was cut by 7 bases, the J end by 2 bases, with 14 bases between. The CDR3 is made up of 15 amino acids. CDR1 and CDR2 (germline): ENHRY, SYGVKD. DNA for the CDR3: TGTGCCATCAAGGTGGGGCAGGGTAACACCGGGGAGCTGTTTTTT. As protein: CAIKVGQGNTGELFF.

The chain carries TRBV30 and TRBJ2-3; D remains unclear. V lost 0 bases, J lost 1 base, and 11 bases lay in between. Per germline, CDR1 GTSNPN and CDR2 SVGIG (reference sequence). This CDR3 spans 15 amino acids. The CDR3 DNA reads as TGTGCCTGGAGTGTCGAGCTCCGGGGCACAGATACGCAGTATTTT. It codes for CAWSVELRGTDTQYF.

In its sample, this clone was seen a few times. The chain couples TRBV7-3 to TRBJ2-7, with 11 positions matching TRBD2. Trimming at V came to 3 bases and at J to 5 bases, leaving 3 bases not matched to a gene. The CDR3 has 14 amino acids. From germline, CDR1 is SGHTA and CDR2 FQGTGA. The CDR3 nucleotides read TGTGCCAGCAGCTTTAGCGGGAGGGGCCACGAGCAGTACTTC. As protein: CASSFSGRGHEQYF. Drawing the rest from reference TRBV7-3 and TRBJ2-7, the complete variable domain is GAGVSQTPSNKVTEKGKYVELRCDPISGHTALYWYRQSLGQGPEFLIYFQGTGAADDSGLPNDRFFAVRPEGSVSTLKIQRTERGDSAVYLCASSFSGRGHEQYFGPGTRLTVT.

The V gene is TRBV25-1, the J gene TRBJ2-5; perhaps TRBD2 as D (6 bases). The J call may be faulty, since TRBJ2-7 better matches the DNA end. The length of the CDR3 is 17 residues. Germline assignment: CDR1 MGHDK and CDR2 SYGVNS. This CDR3 is CASSSSRLVRGAYEQYF. DNA of the CDR3: TGTGCCAGCAGTTCCTCCCGACTAGTCCGAGGGGCCTACGAGCAGTACTTC.

This sequence joins TRBV5-6 and TRBJ1-1; D unclear. Between the trimmed V and J ends, which lost 4 bases and 11 bases, there was a span of 12 bases. The CDR3 is 11 amino acids. The germline CDR1 and CDR2 sequences are SGHDT and YYEEEE. The CDR3 loop is CASSVRERAFF. The CDR3 DNA is TGTGCCAGCAGCGTGAGGGAGAGGGCTTTCTTT.

This clone was found many times. The chain is built from TRBV7-2 and TRBJ2-7, with D perhaps matching TRBD1 (7 bases). The germline V and J ends were trimmed by 5 bases and 3 bases, with 20 bases remaining between them. Germline CDR1 and CDR2: SGHTA and FQGNSA. CDR3 length equals 16 residues. The CDR3 coding sequence is TGTGCCAGCAGCCCCCGCGGAGGGGGCGTTAACTACGAGCAGTACTTC. Its translation is CASSPRGGGVNYEQYF. Full variable domain (remainder filled in from reference TRBV7-2 and TRBJ2-7): GAGVSQSPSNKVTEKGKDVELRCDPISGHTALYWYRQSLGQGLEFLIYFQGNSAPDKSGLPSDRFSAERTGGSVSTLTIQRTQQEDSAVYLCASSPRGGGVNYEQYFGPGTRLTVT.

This clone has more than one count but fewer than ten. The rearrangement joins TRBV27 to TRBJ2-2; 8 bases line up with TRBD1. With 6 bases clipped from V and 7 bases from J, the junction kept 10 bases outside the gene matches. Germline-derived CDR1 and CDR2 are MNHEY and SMNVEV (reference sequence). This CDR3 has 15 amino acids. CDR3 protein: CASSLTGGTGGELFF. The DNA of the CDR3 is TGTGCCAGCAGCTTAACAGGGGGAACGGGCGGGGAGCTGTTTTTT.

The chain recombines TRBV5-1 with TRBJ2-3, with 10 nucleotides matching TRBD1. Germline CDR1 SGHRS, CDR2 YFSETQ. This CDR3 has 14 amino acids. V lost 3 bases, J lost 3 bases, and 1 base stayed unmatched. The CDR3 region has the DNA TGCGCCAGCAGCTGGGACAGGGGAACAGATACGCAGTATTTT. Protein product: CASSWDRGTDTQYF.

The table lists this clone with a count of one. The chain combines TRBV27 with TRBJ2-3, with D tentatively TRBD1 (6 bases). CDR3 length: 16 residues. CDR1 MNHEY and CDR2 SMNVEV come from the germline V gene (reference sequence). V was pared by 4 bases and J by 3 bases, with 17 bases between. The CDR3 region has the DNA TGTGCCAGCAGTTATGTTATGGGGGCGACGACAGATACGCAGTATTTT. Translated: CASSYVMGATTDTQYF.

This clone was seen a handful of times. The V call is TRBV5-1, the J call TRBJ1-1; D call uncertain. Trimming removed 1 base from V and 2 bases from J, with 12 bases in between. From germline, CDR1 is SGHRS and CDR2 YFSETQ. The length of the CDR3 is 15 residues. The CDR3 DNA reads TGCGCCAGCAGCTTGCTTACCTCGGGAAACACTGAAGCTTTCTTT. Translation gives CASSLLTSGNTEAFF.

V gene TRBV7-9 combines with J gene TRBJ2-3; D gene uncertain. CDR3 length equals 12 residues. Germline values: CDR1 SEHNR, CDR2 FQNEAQ (reference sequence). The germline V and J ends were trimmed by 1 base and 6 bases, with 5 bases remaining between them. CDR3 DNA sequence: TGTGCCAGCAGCTTAGGGCGGGATACGCAGTATTTT. It yields the protein CASSLGRDTQYF. The whole variable domain, remainder taken from reference TRBV7-9 and TRBJ2-3, is DTGVSQNPRHKITKRGQNVTFRCDPISEHNRLYWYRQTLGQGPEFLTYFQNEAQLEKSRLLSDRFSAERPKGSFSTLEIQRTEQGDSAMYLCASSLGRDTQYFGPGTRLTVL.

The rearrangement joins TRBV29-1 to TRBJ1-1; D uncertain. Germline CDR1 reads SQVTM; CDR2 reads ANQGSEA. V dropped 4 bases and J dropped 0 bases, with 9 bases sitting between them. This CDR3 is built from 13 residues. CDR3 residues: CSVAGVLNTEAFF. In nucleotides, the CDR3 is TGCAGCGTTGCCGGAGTCTTGAACACTGAAGCTTTCTTT.

In DNA, the CDR3 is TGTGCCAGCATCCTGAAACTCGGGACTAACTATGGCTACACCTTC. Translating gives CASILKLGTNYGYTF. The chain combines TRBV2 with TRBJ1-2; no definite D call. V was trimmed by 7 bases and J by 0 bases, leaving 15 bases between them. Germline-derived CDR1 and CDR2 are SNHLY and FYNNEI. CDR3 length equals 15 residues.

The table lists this clone with a count of one. The J gene is TRBJ1-5, the V gene TRBV30; a weak D match, TRBD1 (5 bases). Germline CDR1 reads GTSNPN; CDR2 reads SVGIG (reference sequence). The CDR3 loop spans 13 amino acids. Deletions cut 0 bases from V and 6 bases from J, with 9 bases between. The CDR3 nucleotides read TGTGCCTGGAGTGTACTGGGGGGTCAGCCCCAGCATTTT. Amino acid sequence: CAWSVLGGQPQHF.

This chain uses TRBV7-2 with TRBJ2-3; D might be TRBD2 (6 bases). The V end was cut by 4 bases, the J end by 2 bases, with 22 bases between. The CDR3 is 18 amino acids. CDR1 and CDR2 (germline): SGHTA, FQGNSA. The CDR3 protein is CASSSARGGGSSTDTQYF. Written as DNA, the CDR3 is TGTGCCAGCAGCTCCGCACGGGGAGGCGGATCTTCCACAGATACGCAGTATTTT. Based on the CDR3 plus reference TRBV7-2 and TRBJ2-3, the full variable domain is GAGVSQSPSNKVTEKGKDVELRCDPISGHTALYWYRQSLGQGLEFLIYFQGNSAPDKSGLPSDRFSAERTGGSVSTLTIQRTQQEDSAVYLCASSSARGGGSSTDTQYFGPGTRLTVL.

V gene TRBV29-1 combines with J gene TRBJ2-1, with 12 bases identical to TRBD2. V was clipped by 5 bases and J by 0 bases; unmatched bases: 5. This CDR3 has 16 amino acids. Germline CDR1 and CDR2: SQVTM and ANQGSEA. CDR3 amino acids: CSVSGTSGRSYNEQFF. The CDR3 coding sequence is TGCAGCGTTTCCGGGACTAGCGGGCGCTCCTACAATGAGCAGTTCTTC.

The J gene is TRBJ1-1, the V gene TRBV4-3, with D possibly matching TRBD1 (5 bases). The germline V gene has CDR1 LGHNA and CDR2 YSLEER. The CDR3 is made up of 15 amino acids. Trimming pared 3 bases from V and 2 bases from J, leaving 13 bases between. The CDR3 protein is CASSHPSGQNTEAFF. In DNA, the CDR3 is TGCGCCAGCAGCCACCCCTCAGGGCAAAACACTGAAGCTTTCTTT.

The chain combines TRBV19 with TRBJ2-3; perhaps TRBD2 as D (6 bases). The CDR3 sequence is 13 residues long. Trimming removed 8 bases from V and 6 bases from J, with 15 bases in between. Per the germline V gene, CDR1 is LNHDA and CDR2 is SQIVND (reference sequence). The CDR3 is CASALAVYDTQYF. The CDR3 DNA reads TGTGCCAGTGCCTTAGCGGTATACGATACGCAGTATTTT.

This sequence joins TRBV7-9 and TRBJ2-2; TRBD1 matches at 10 bases. CDR1 and CDR2 (germline): SEHNR, FQNEAQ (reference sequence). CDR3 length: 15 residues. With V trimmed by 7 bases and J by 7 bases, 9 bases remained unmatched. CDR3 residues: CASIPGTGVSGELFF. CDR3 nucleotides: TGTGCCAGCATCCCCGGGACAGGGGTTAGCGGGGAGCTGTTTTTT.

J is TRBJ1-2 and V is TRBV12-5, with a tentative D call TRBD1 (5 bases). Germline V gene data show CDR1 as LGHNT and CDR2 as FRNRAP. Trimming stripped 2 bases from V and 4 bases from J, with 14 bases between. The CDR3 has 15 amino acids. The CDR3 DNA follows: TGTGCTAGTGGTTTGTCGCCGACAGAAGCCTATGGCTACACCTTC. Its protein product is CASGLSPTEAYGYTF.

V and J are TRBV5-1 and TRBJ2-4; D may be TRBD2 (7 bases). CDR3 size: 17 residues. V dropped 4 bases and J dropped 0 bases, with 17 bases sitting between them. CDR1 SGHRS and CDR2 YFSETQ come from the germline V gene. CDR3 region: CASSPNGGLLAKNIQYF. The CDR3 DNA sequence: TGCGCCAGCAGCCCCAACGGGGGGCTCTTAGCCAAAAACATTCAGTACTTC. Looking up the rest from reference TRBV5-1 and TRBJ2-4 gives the full variable domain: KAGVTQTPRYLIKTRGQQVTLSCSPISGHRSVSWYQQTPGQGLQFLFEYFSETQRNKGNFPGRFSGRQFSNSRSEMNVSTLELGDSALYLCASSPNGGLLAKNIQYFGAGTRLSVL.

This chain connects TRBV9 to TRBJ2-7; TRBD2 is a possible D gene (5 bases). The length of the CDR3 is 13 residues. The V and J ends lost 3 bases and 0 bases respectively, with 7 bases between them. Germline-derived CDR1 and CDR2 are SGDLS and YYNGEE. The CDR3 region is CASSEGSSYEQYF. DNA of the CDR3: TGTGCCAGCAGCGAAGGGAGCTCCTACGAGCAGTACTTC.